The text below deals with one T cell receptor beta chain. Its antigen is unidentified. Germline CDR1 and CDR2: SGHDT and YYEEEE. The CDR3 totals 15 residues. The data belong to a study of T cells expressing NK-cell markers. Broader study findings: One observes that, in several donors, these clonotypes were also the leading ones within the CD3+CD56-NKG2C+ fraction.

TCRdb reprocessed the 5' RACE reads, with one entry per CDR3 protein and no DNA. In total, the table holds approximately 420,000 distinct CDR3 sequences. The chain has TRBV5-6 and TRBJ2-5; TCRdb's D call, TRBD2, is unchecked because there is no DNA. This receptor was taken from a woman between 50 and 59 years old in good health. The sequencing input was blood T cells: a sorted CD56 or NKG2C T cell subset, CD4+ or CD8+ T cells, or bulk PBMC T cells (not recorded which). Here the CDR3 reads CASSRPGLAEETQYF.